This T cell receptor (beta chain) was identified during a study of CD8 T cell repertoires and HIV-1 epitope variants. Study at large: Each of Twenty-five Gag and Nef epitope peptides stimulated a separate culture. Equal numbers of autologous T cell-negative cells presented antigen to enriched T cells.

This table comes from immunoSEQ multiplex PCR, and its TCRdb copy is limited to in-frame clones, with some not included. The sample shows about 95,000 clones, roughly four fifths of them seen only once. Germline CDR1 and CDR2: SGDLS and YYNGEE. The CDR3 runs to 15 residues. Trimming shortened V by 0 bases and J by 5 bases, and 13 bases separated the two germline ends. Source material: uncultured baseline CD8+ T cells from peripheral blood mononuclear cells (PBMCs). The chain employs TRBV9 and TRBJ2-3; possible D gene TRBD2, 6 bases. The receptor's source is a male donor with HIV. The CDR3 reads CASSVGDWPGDTQYF. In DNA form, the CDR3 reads TGTGCCAGCAGCGTAGGGGACTGGCCGGGAGATACGCAGTATTTT.